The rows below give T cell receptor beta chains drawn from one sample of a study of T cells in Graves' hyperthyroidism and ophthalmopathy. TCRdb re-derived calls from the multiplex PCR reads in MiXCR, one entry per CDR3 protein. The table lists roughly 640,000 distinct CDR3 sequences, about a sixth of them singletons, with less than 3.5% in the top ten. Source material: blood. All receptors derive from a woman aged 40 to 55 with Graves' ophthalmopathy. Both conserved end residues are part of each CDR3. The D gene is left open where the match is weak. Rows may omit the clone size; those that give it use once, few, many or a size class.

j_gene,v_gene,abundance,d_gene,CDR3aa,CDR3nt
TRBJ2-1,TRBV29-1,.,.,CSVEGGGEQFF,TGCAGCGTTGAAGGTGGGGGTGAGCAGTTCTTC
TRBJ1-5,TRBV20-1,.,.,CSARGGLFNQPQHF,TGCAGTGCTAGAGGCGGTCTCTTTAATCAGCCCCAGCATTTT
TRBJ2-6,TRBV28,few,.,CASSLSPTESGANVLTF,TGTGCCAGCAGTTTATCCCCGACGGAGTCTGGGGCCAACGTCCTGACTTTC
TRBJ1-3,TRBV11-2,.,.,CASSLGIQIGNTIHF,TGTGCCAGCAGCTTGGGGATTCAGATTGGAAACACCATACATTTT
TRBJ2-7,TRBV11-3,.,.,CASSFPSGDSHEQYF,TGTGCCAGCAGCTTCCCCTCGGGGGACAGCCACGAGCAGTACTTC
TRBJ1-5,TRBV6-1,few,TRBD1,CASSPGTGGLSNQPQHF,TGTGCCAGCAGCCCCGGGACAGGGGGTCTTAGCAATCAGCCCCAGCATTTT
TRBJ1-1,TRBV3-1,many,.,CASSQEGGTEAFF,TGTGCCAGCAGCCAAGAAGGAGGGACTGAAGCTTTCTTT
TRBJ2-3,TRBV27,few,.,CASSLTSPEGFSTDTQYF,TGTGCCAGCAGTTTGACTTCACCGGAGGGATTTAGCACAGATACGCAGTATTTT
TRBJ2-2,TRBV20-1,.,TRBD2,CSARLAGKTGELFF,TGCAGTGCTCGACTAGCGGGAAAAACCGGGGAGCTGTTTTTT
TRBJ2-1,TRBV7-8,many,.,CASSNSGSSYNEQFF,TGTGCCAGCAGCAATAGCGGAAGCTCCTACAATGAGCAGTTCTTC
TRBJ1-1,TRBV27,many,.,CASSPRGSQSEAFF,TGTGCCAGCAGTCCCCGGGGGTCTCAATCTGAAGCTTTCTTT
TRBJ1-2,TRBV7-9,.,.,CASSLGSAMGYTF,TGTGCCAGCAGCTTAGGGTCAGCCATGGGCTACACCTTC
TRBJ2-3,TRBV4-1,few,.,CASSQEHSTDTQYF,TGCGCCAGCAGCCAAGAACATAGCACAGATACGCAGTATTTT
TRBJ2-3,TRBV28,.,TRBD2,CASSTSGRSDTQYF,TGTGCCAGCAGTACTAGCGGGAGATCAGATACGCAGTATTTT